These 4 T cell receptor delta chains originate from one sample sequenced in a study of Vδ1+ human thymocytes. Antigens of these TCRs are unknown. RNA was extracted from the cells and then reverse transcribed. CDR3 amplicons came from multiplex PCR with pooled V-gene forward and constant-region reverse primers. TCRdb re-called the multiplex PCR reads using CATT. This table has around 26,000 delta-chain clones, over 25% appearing once. Findings and caveats of the study: Highly polyclonal TRG and TRD repertoires with Gaussian CDR3 length distributions appeared in thymus.

Sequencing was done on a sample of Vdelta1+ gamma-delta thymocytes from the thymus. This sample's subset: FACS-sorted CD3+ TCRalphabeta- TCRVdelta1+ TCRVdelta2- thymocytes. Source of these receptors: a boy under two years old who had congenital heart surgery.

This rearrangement joins TRDV1 to TRDJ1; 9 bases are a match to TRDD3. Germline V gene data show CDR1 as TSWWSYY and CDR2 as QGS. This CDR3 has 22 amino acids. The CDR3 loop reads CALRVLAVPSWGIRGYTDKLIF. CDR3 DNA: TGTGCCCTACGGGTATTGGCCGTTCCTAGCTGGGGGATTAGGGGGTACACCGATAAACTCATCTTT.

Only a few counts were recorded for this clone. One end of the junction fails to match germline, which may point to a read error. The V and J genes are TRDV1 and TRDJ1; TRDD3 agrees at 13 bases. Per germline, CDR1 TSWWSYY and CDR2 QGS. The CDR3 length is 20 residues. Here the CDR3 reads CALGEGLVPSTGGYADKHIF. The CDR3, as DNA: TGTGCTCTTGGGGAAGGCCTGGTTCCCAGTACTGGGGGATACGCCGATAAACACATCTTT.

The table lists this clone with a few counts. The V and J genes are TRDV1 and TRDJ1, with 9 nucleotides matching TRDD3. This CDR3 region has 24 residues. Trimming cost V 0 bases and J 1 base; bases outside gene matches: 27. Germline V gene sequence: CDR1 TSWWSYY, CDR2 QGS. The CDR3 here is CALGELGFPYVSTGGPWSTDKLIF. The DNA of the CDR3 is TGTGCTCTTGGGGAACTGGGCTTTCCCTATGTCAGTACTGGGGGACCATGGTCCACCGATAAACTCATCTTT.

The chain has TRDV1 and TRDJ1; maybe TRDD3 (6 bases). V lost 8 bases, J lost 0 bases, and 28 bases lay in between. Germline CDR1 reads TSWWSYY; CDR2 reads QGS. The CDR3 sequence is 19 residues long. The CDR3, as DNA: TGTGCTCTTAGGGTACAGTTACCTTCTTGGGGGCCGTACACCGATAAACTCATCTTT. Amino acids: CALRVQLPSWGPYTDKLIF.